The 29 T cell receptor beta chains in this list originate from one sample, sequenced in a study of memory CD4+ T cells and cytomegalovirus serostatus. TCRdb's table, derived via immunoSEQ multiplex PCR, lists solely in-frame clones and lacks some. This table holds some 67,000 clones, roughly three quarters found once. The sort gate was single viable CD3+CD4+CD8-CD45RO+ cells for memory CD4+ T cells. Sequencing was done on a sample of memory CD4+ T cells from blood. All receptors come from an adult in good health and CMV-seropositive.

This chain joins TRBV28 and TRBJ1-5; tentative D call: TRBD1 (5 bases). V was trimmed by 5 bases and J by 2 bases, leaving 13 bases between them. This CDR3 has 15 residues. The germline V gene has CDR1 MDHEN and CDR2 SYDVKM. This CDR3 is CASSPSGGGNQPQHF. The CDR3 region has the DNA TGTGCCAGCAGTCCGTCTGGAGGGGGCAATCAGCCCCAGCATTTT.

The rearrangement links TRBV5-6 to TRBJ2-3, with TRBD2 as a possible D gene (6 bases). The CDR3 runs 15 residues. The V end was cut by 4 bases, the J end by 0 bases, with 12 bases between. Germline-derived CDR1 and CDR2 are SGHDT and YYEEEE. CDR3 region: CASSPDSGSTDTQYF. The CDR3 DNA is TGTGCCAGCAGCCCGGATAGCGGTAGCACAGATACGCAGTATTTT.

This chain connects TRBV5-1 to TRBJ1-2; no firm D call. Germline V gene data show CDR1 as SGHRS and CDR2 as YFSETQ. The CDR3 runs to 16 residues. V was pared by 0 bases and J by 0 bases, with 12 bases between. The CDR3 protein is CASSLAPVGSNYGYTF. The CDR3 DNA follows: TGCGCCAGCAGCTTGGCCCCCGTTGGGTCTAACTATGGCTACACCTTC. Based on the CDR3 plus reference TRBV5-1 and TRBJ1-2, the full variable domain is KAGVTQTPRYLIKTRGQQVTLSCSPISGHRSVSWYQQTPGQGLQFLFEYFSETQRNKGNFPGRFSGRQFSNSRSEMNVSTLELGDSALYLCASSLAPVGSNYGYTFGSGTRLTVV.

The chain is built from TRBV20-1 and TRBJ2-5; D unresolved. Per germline, CDR1 DFQATT and CDR2 SNEGSKA (reference sequence). With 5 bases removed from V and 2 bases from J, the gap between germline ends came to 3 bases. The CDR3 covers 10 residues. CDR3 amino acids: CSAPQETQYF. DNA for the CDR3: TGCAGTGCTCCTCAAGAGACCCAGTACTTC.

The chain couples TRBV7-9 to TRBJ1-2; the D is unclear. The V gene lost 5 bases and the J gene lost 5 bases, with 18 bases spanning the gap. The CDR3 has 15 residues. Per the germline V gene, CDR1 is SEHNR and CDR2 is FQNEAQ (reference sequence). CDR3 sequence (DNA): TGTGCCAGCAGCACCCCTAACAGTGATGGGTATGGCTACACCTTC. It encodes CASSTPNSDGYGYTF.

The chain links TRBV15 to TRBJ2-3, with 8 bases fitting TRBD1. Germline CDR1 reads LNHNV; CDR2 reads YYDKDF (reference sequence). After removal of 4 bases from V and 4 bases from J, the junction contained 7 bases not matched to a gene. This CDR3 has 15 amino acids. CDR3 loop: CATSNDRGPADTQYF. CDR3 sequence (DNA): TGTGCCACCAGCAACGACAGGGGACCGGCAGATACGCAGTATTTT.

This clone has more than one count but fewer than ten. V is TRBV6-5 and J is TRBJ2-7, with 13 nucleotides matching TRBD2. Trimming at V came to 2 bases and at J to 2 bases, leaving 0 bases not matched to a gene. The CDR3 has 15 amino acids. Germline loops: CDR1 MNHEY, CDR2 SVGAGI. The CDR3 DNA reads as TGTGCCAGCAGTTACGGACTAGCGGGGGCCTACGAGCAGTACTTC. Its protein product is CASSYGLAGAYEQYF.

The table lists this clone with a few counts. This chain joins TRBV28 and TRBJ2-5; 10 bases are shared with TRBD2. V was pared by 4 bases and J by 7 bases, with 12 bases of the junction left unmatched. The CDR3 is 16 residues long. Germline CDR1 and CDR2: MDHEN and SYDVKM. The CDR3 is CASSSLLISGGPTQYF. The CDR3 nucleotides are TGTGCCAGCAGTTCCCTCCTTATTAGCGGGGGGCCGACCCAGTACTTC.

The CDR3 spells CASSLAVAGGYTF. The CDR3 DNA follows: TGTGCCAGCAGCTTGGCGGTAGCGGGGGGCTACACCTTC. The chain employs TRBV5-4 and TRBJ1-2; D call uncertain. Germline V gives CDR1 SGHNT, CDR2 YYREEE (reference sequence). Deletions cut 0 bases from V and 8 bases from J, with 11 bases between. The CDR3 extends over 13 amino acids.

The V gene is TRBV29-1, the J gene TRBJ1-2; D gene ambiguous. The CDR3 has 12 amino acids. CDR1 and CDR2 (germline): SQVTM, ANQGSEA. The germline V and J ends were trimmed by 2 bases and 7 bases, with 11 bases remaining between them. CDR3 loop: CSVEWAAGGYTF. The CDR3 nucleotides read TGCAGCGTTGAATGGGCAGCTGGTGGCTACACCTTC.

V is TRBV2 and J is TRBJ1-1; maybe TRBD1 (5 bases). The CDR3 extends over 16 amino acids. V shed 7 bases and J shed 0 bases, with 18 bases lying between them. CDR1 is SNHLY, CDR2 FYNNEI, per germline. The CDR3 loop reads CASIFSGGIMNTEAFF. CDR3 nucleotide sequence: TGTGCCAGCATTTTTAGTGGGGGTATCATGAACACTGAAGCTTTCTTT.

This clone was counted a few times. The rearrangement joins TRBV19 to TRBJ1-5; D unresolved. This CDR3 contains 16 residues. In germline, CDR1 is LNHDA, CDR2 SQIVND (reference sequence). Trimming stripped 5 bases from V and 3 bases from J, with 17 bases between. CDR3 region: CASSPTKRGYNQPQHF. In nucleotides, the CDR3 is TGTGCCAGTAGTCCCACAAAGAGAGGTTACAATCAGCCCCAGCATTTT.

This chain connects TRBV19 to TRBJ1-4; D might be TRBD1 (5 bases). Germline CDR1 is LNHDA and CDR2 is SQIVND (reference sequence). The V gene lost 4 bases and the J gene lost 14 bases, with 17 bases spanning the gap. The CDR3 is 13 amino acids. The CDR3 sequence is CASSTHSRVGLFF. CDR3 nucleotides: TGTGCCAGTAGTACCCACTCCAGGGTGGGGCTGTTTTTT. Full variable domain (outside the CDR3, taken from reference TRBV19 and TRBJ1-4): DGGITQSPKYLFRKEGQNVTLSCEQNLNHDAMYWYRQDPGQGLRLIYYSQIVNDFQKGDIAEGYSVSREKKESFPLTVTSAQKNPTAFYLCASSTHSRVGLFFGSGTQLSVL.

This chain connects TRBV30 to TRBJ1-1; weak D call: TRBD1 (5 bases). Germline loops: CDR1 GTSNPN, CDR2 SVGIG (reference sequence). The CDR3 runs to 14 residues. Trimming removed 4 bases from V and 7 bases from J, with 19 bases in between. This CDR3 is CAWKKGSGTVEAFF. Written as DNA, the CDR3 is TGTGCCTGGAAGAAGGGGTCGGGTACGGTTGAAGCTTTCTTT.

Only a few counts were recorded for this clone. V is TRBV5-1 and J is TRBJ1-4; D unclear. Germline assignment: CDR1 SGHRS and CDR2 YFSETQ. This CDR3 region has 14 residues. Trimming left V 0 bases short and J 8 bases short, with 11 bases between. CDR3 amino acids: CASSLGSRGEKLFF. DNA of the CDR3: TGCGCCAGCAGCTTGGGAAGCAGAGGGGAAAAACTGTTTTTT.

V is TRBV4-1 and J is TRBJ2-7; a weak D match, TRBD2 (6 bases). CDR1 and CDR2 from the germline V gene are MGHRA and YSYEKL. There are 15 residues in the CDR3. Trimming pared 0 bases from V and 2 bases from J, leaving 11 bases between. CDR3 in DNA: TGCGCCAGCAGCCAAGAAGGAGGGCCCCCCTACGAGCAGTACTTC. Its translation: CASSQEGGPPYEQYF.

J is TRBJ1-4 and V is TRBV6-7; the D gene is possibly TRBD1 (6 bases). TRBV6-7 is placed among ORFs of uncertain function. With 7 bases removed from V and 2 bases from J, the gap between germline ends came to 20 bases. This CDR3 contains 17 residues. The CDR3 protein is CASTTEGVLITNEKLFF. CDR3 coding DNA: TGTGCCAGCACCACGGAGGGGGTTTTAATCACTAATGAAAAACTGTTTTTT.

V is TRBV5-5 and J is TRBJ2-5; 7 nucleotides agree with TRBD1. Germline loops: CDR1 SGHKS, CDR2 YYEKEE (reference sequence). The CDR3 extends over 13 amino acids. V lost 0 bases and J lost 4; bases outside the gene matches: 0. The CDR3 loop reads CASSLAGGETQYF. In DNA form, the CDR3 reads TGTGCCAGCAGCTTGGCAGGGGGAGAGACCCAGTACTTC.

The V and J genes are TRBV19 and TRBJ1-4; D ambiguous. CDR1 is LNHDA, CDR2 SQIVND, per germline (reference sequence). The CDR3 is made up of 16 amino acids. The ends were cut back, 2 bases at V and 0 bases at J, with 10 bases in the middle. CDR3 sequence reads: CASSIRGSATNEKLFF. DNA for the CDR3: TGTGCCAGTAGTATACGAGGCAGTGCAACTAATGAAAAACTGTTTTTT.

This chain links TRBV9 with TRBJ2-1; 9 nucleotides agree with TRBD2. This CDR3 has 16 amino acids. V shed 0 bases, J shed 6 bases, and the junction held 7 bases outside the gene matches. Germline lookup yields CDR1 SGDLS and CDR2 YYNGEE. CDR3 residues: CASSVVSSGGPNEQFF. In DNA, the CDR3 is TGTGCCAGCAGCGTAGTGTCGAGCGGGGGGCCCAATGAGCAGTTCTTC.

V and J are TRBV5-5 and TRBJ1-2; D is unresolved. This CDR3 spans 13 amino acids. In germline, CDR1 is SGHKS, CDR2 YYEKEE (reference sequence). The germline V and J ends were trimmed by 0 bases and 6 bases, with 9 bases remaining between them. The CDR3 region is CASSLGEVNGYTF. The CDR3 coding sequence is TGTGCCAGCAGCTTGGGGGAGGTTAATGGCTACACCTTC.

The chain combines TRBV4-1 with TRBJ1-4; D gene uncertain. Trimming left V 4 bases short and J 0 bases short, with 9 bases between. The germline V gene has CDR1 MGHRA and CDR2 YSYEKL. The CDR3 runs 15 residues. CDR3 residues: CASSRPGATNEKLFF. For the CDR3, the DNA is TGCGCCAGCAGCCGCCCGGGTGCAACTAATGAAAAACTGTTTTTT.

The table lists this clone with a count of one. This sequence joins TRBV4-2 and TRBJ2-1; 10 bases map to TRBD2. With V trimmed by 0 bases and J by 6 bases, 5 bases remained unmatched. The CDR3 covers 16 residues. In germline, CDR1 is LGHNA, CDR2 YNFKEQ. The CDR3 DNA follows: TGTGCCAGCAGCCAAGAGGGCCTAGCGGGAGTCAATGAGCAGTTCTTC. Translation gives CASSQEGLAGVNEQFF.

The gene calls are TRBV28 and TRBJ1-2; no definite D call. V was trimmed by 3 bases and J by 3 bases, leaving 11 bases between them. Germline values: CDR1 MDHEN, CDR2 SYDVKM. The CDR3 runs 14 residues. The DNA for the CDR3 is TGTGCCAGCAGTTTGGGGAGATCCGACTATGGCTACACCTTC. Its translation is CASSLGRSDYGYTF.

This chain links TRBV18 with TRBJ2-7; either TRBD1 or TRBD2 may supply D (5 bases each). This CDR3 spans 13 amino acids. Germline V gene lookup returns CDR1 KGHSH and CDR2 LQKENI. The V end was cut by 10 bases, the J end by 7 bases, with 20 bases between. CDR3 in DNA: TGTGCCAACCATTTCAGGGCCCGGGGAGAGCAGTACTTC. It is translated as CANHFRARGEQYF.

J is TRBJ1-5 and V is TRBV6-5, with 8 positions matching TRBD1. CDR3 length: 15 residues. The ends lost 2 bases at V and 3 bases at J; junction bases unmatched: 3. Per the germline V gene, CDR1 is MNHEY and CDR2 is SVGAGI. The CDR3 DNA is TGTGCCAGCAGTTACAGGACAGGGCACAATCAGCCCCAGCATTTT. Translating it yields CASSYRTGHNQPQHF.

The V gene is TRBV19, the J gene TRBJ1-5; a possible D gene is TRBD1 (5 bases). The CDR3 sequence is 14 residues long. The germline CDR1 and CDR2 sequences are LNHDA and SQIVND (reference sequence). Trimming pared 8 bases from V and 2 bases from J, leaving 13 bases between. For the CDR3, the DNA is TGTGCCAGTCACATTCGGGACGGCAATCAGCCCCAGCATTTT. Translated: CASHIRDGNQPQHF.

The rearrangement joins TRBV12-2 to TRBJ2-7; the table calls TRBD1, which could not be checked here. TRBV12-2 is marked as a pseudogene. This CDR3 region has 13 residues. CDR3 region: CASRLEQPYEQYF. As DNA, the CDR3 is TGTGCAAGTCGCTTAGAACAGCCCTACGAGCAGTACTTC.

The chain employs TRBV29-1 and TRBJ1-1; 8 nucleotides agree with TRBD1. Unmatched junction bases numbered 8, after V lost 0 bases and J lost 5 bases. Germline V lookup: CDR1 SQVTM, CDR2 ANQGSEA. CDR3 size: 15 residues. In nucleotides, the CDR3 is TGCAGCGTTGAAGATCAACCAGGGGGCCGAACTGAAGCTTTCTTT. Translation: CSVEDQPGGRTEAFF.